This paragraph covers one T cell receptor beta chain sequence. The data were obtained in a study of lymphopenia after photon versus proton radiotherapy. Trimming removed 2 bases from V and 6 bases from J; junction bases left unmatched: 8. In germline, CDR1 is SGHTA, CDR2 FQGNSA. CDR3 size: 17 residues. Profiled with immunoSEQ multiplex PCR; TCRdb holds only in-frame clones, not every one. The sample lists 65,000 or so clones; approximately 90% were seen once. The origin of this receptor is a man at least 80 years old with esophageal cancer. Sequencing used peripheral blood, obtained from a patient treated with proton-based radiotherapy. The chain carries TRBV7-2 and TRBJ2-2; 11 bases map to TRBD1. The CDR3 DNA sequence: TGTGCCAGCAGCTTACAACCGGGACAGGGGGTGTCCGGGGAGCTGTTTTTT. Protein product: CASSLQPGQGVSGELFF.